One sample yielded the 30 T cell receptor beta chains listed below, sequenced in a study of shared clonotypes between healthy human individuals (dated by TCRdb to about 2020). The library was generated by the immunoSEQ multiplex PCR assay. Entries here come from immuneACCESS through TCRdb and include only in-frame sequences with V and J called. Some clones fail to appear in such tables; in the studies checked, an unresolved V gene covers under half of the shortfall, and the cause of the remainder is unknown. In all, the sample holds roughly 2.1 million clones, and 93% of those were seen once. About 1.5% of the sample belongs to the ten largest clones. CD8 naive samples were obtained by positive selection for CCR7 among CD45RO-negative cells, yielding a CD45RA+CCR7+ population from which TemRA cells were excluded. Sequencing was done on a sample of naive CD8+ T cells from PBMCs. The sample's cell subset or site label, in plain terms: CD45RA+CCR7+. These receptors came from a man aged 18 to 35 in good health. Some clones in this sample may be carry-over from other donors' samples.

The chain carries TRBV19 and TRBJ1-1, with a tentative D call TRBD1 (6 bases). V shed 7 bases and J shed 4 bases, with 10 bases lying between them. The CDR3 length is 12 residues. Germline loops: CDR1 LNHDA, CDR2 SQIVND (reference sequence). CDR3 nucleotide sequence: TGTGCCAGTACCAGAGGGGGCACTGAAGCTTTCTTT. Residues: CASTRGGTEAFF.

This chain uses TRBV27 with TRBJ1-5, with 7 bases identical to TRBD1. V was pared by 6 bases and J by 6 bases, with 8 bases of the junction left unmatched. The length of the CDR3 is 14 residues. CDR1 is MNHEY and CDR2 is SMNVEV in the germline V gene (reference sequence). The chain's CDR3 is CASRTGKPTQPQHF. DNA for the CDR3: TGTGCCAGCAGGACAGGGAAACCAACTCAGCCCCAGCATTTT.

The genes are TRBV6-1 and TRBJ2-7; D might be TRBD1 (6 bases). CDR1 and CDR2 (germline): MNHNS, SASEGT. Trimming removed 4 bases from V and 0 bases from J, with 16 bases in between. CDR3 size: 16 residues. CDR3 DNA sequence: TGTGCCAGCAGTGCAACAGGGTCCTCTTTCTCCTACGAGCAGTACTTC. It specifies CASSATGSSFSYEQYF.

V is TRBV9 and J is TRBJ2-1; possibly TRBD1 for D (6 bases). CDR3 size: 16 residues. Germline-derived CDR1 and CDR2 are SGDLS and YYNGEE. V lost 4 bases, J lost 1 base, and 15 bases lay in between. This CDR3 reads CASSLRGGVSYNEQFF. CDR3 DNA sequence: TGTGCCAGCAGCCTTAGAGGGGGAGTATCCTACAATGAGCAGTTCTTC.

This sequence joins TRBV4-1 and TRBJ2-1, with D possibly being TRBD2 (6 bases). The germline V and J ends were trimmed by 0 bases and 8 bases, with 14 bases remaining between them. The CDR3 is made up of 15 amino acids. The germline gives CDR1 MGHRA, CDR2 YSYEKL. The CDR3 bases are TGCGCCAGCAGCCAAGACCCAACGTCGGGGGATGAGCAGTTCTTC. This translates into CASSQDPTSGDEQFF.

The chain links TRBV27 to TRBJ2-1, with D tentatively TRBD1 or TRBD2 (5 bases each). The CDR3 contains 16 residues. The V and J ends lost 2 bases and 4 bases respectively, with 15 bases between them. From germline, CDR1 is MNHEY and CDR2 SMNVEV (reference sequence). CDR3: CASSLMGLAVYNEQFF. Here the CDR3 DNA reads TGTGCCAGCAGTTTAATGGGGCTAGCAGTTTACAATGAGCAGTTCTTC.

This chain joins TRBV28 and TRBJ2-7, with 8 positions matching TRBD1. J was trimmed by 7 bases and V by 3 bases; bases with no gene match: 8. Germline values: CDR1 MDHEN, CDR2 SYDVKM. This CDR3 spans 14 amino acids. Written as DNA, the CDR3 is TGTGCCAGCAGTTTGCCAGGGGGCTCGGGGGAGCAGTACTTC. Translating gives CASSLPGGSGEQYF. Full variable domain (missing parts from reference TRBV28 and TRBJ2-7): DVKVTQSSRYLVKRTGEKVFLECVQDMDHENMFWYRQDPGLGLRLIYFSYDVKMKEKGDIPEGYSVSREKKERFSLILESASTNQTSMYLCASSLPGGSGEQYFGPGTRLTVT.

The chain carries TRBV28 and TRBJ1-1; the match to TRBD1 covers 8 bases. V shed 3 bases, J shed 3 bases, and the junction held 6 bases outside the gene matches. The germline V gene has CDR1 MDHEN and CDR2 SYDVKM. This CDR3 has 15 residues. The CDR3 DNA sequence: TGTGCCAGCAGTTTGTTTGGACAGGGCCACACTGAAGCTTTCTTT. Translated: CASSLFGQGHTEAFF.

The sample holds one count of this clone. The genes are TRBV7-9 and TRBJ2-3, with D unclear. Trimming took off 4 bases at V and 6 bases at J, with 11 bases between the two ends. Germline V gene lookup returns CDR1 SEHNR and CDR2 FQNEAQ (reference sequence). This CDR3 is 13 amino acids long. CDR3 amino acids: CASSSVWGDTQYF. CDR3 nucleotides: TGTGCCAGCAGCTCGGTCTGGGGTGATACGCAGTATTTT. Full variable domain (missing parts from reference TRBV7-9 and TRBJ2-3): DTGVSQNPRHKITKRGQNVTFRCDPISEHNRLYWYRQTLGQGPEFLTYFQNEAQLEKSRLLSDRFSAERPKGSFSTLEIQRTEQGDSAMYLCASSSVWGDTQYFGPGTRLTVL.

The rearrangement joins TRBV29-1 to TRBJ2-1; D may be TRBD1 (6 bases). The CDR3 is 12 residues long. The germline V gene encodes CDR1 SQVTM and CDR2 ANQGSEA. The V end lost 7 bases, the J end lost 7 bases, and 14 bases lay between the germline ends. The CDR3 sequence is CSARTGSNEQFF. CDR3 bases: TGCAGCGCGCGAACAGGGTCGAATGAGCAGTTCTTC.

The chain carries TRBV14 and TRBJ2-1; a weak D match, TRBD2 (6 bases). There are 15 residues in the CDR3. V was shortened by 6 bases and J by 3 bases, with 15 bases between the two germline ends. The germline V gene has CDR1 SGHDN and CDR2 FVKESK. The CDR3 loop is CASSRGTRGYNEQFF. CDR3 nucleotide sequence: TGTGCCAGCAGTCGCGGGACTCGAGGCTACAATGAGCAGTTCTTC.

The V and J genes are TRBV28 and TRBJ1-2; 7 bases line up with TRBD1. CDR1 and CDR2 from the germline V gene are MDHEN and SYDVKM. This CDR3 comprises 17 residues. Unmatched junction bases numbered 14, after V lost 6 bases and J lost 1 base. The CDR3 reads CASRKRQGVGSNYGYTF. The CDR3 coding sequence is TGTGCCAGCAGGAAACGGCAGGGGGTAGGCAGTAACTATGGCTACACCTTC.

This chain connects TRBV28 to TRBJ2-7; no firm D call. Per germline, CDR1 MDHEN and CDR2 SYDVKM. The germline V and J ends were trimmed by 2 bases and 0 bases, with 14 bases remaining between them. The CDR3 has 16 amino acids. In DNA form, the CDR3 reads TGTGCCAGCAGTTTAGCGGCCACCTCCGGCTCCTACGAGCAGTACTTC. Translated: CASSLAATSGSYEQYF.

CDR3 in DNA: TGTGCCAGCGAGATAAGGGGGGGGAACACTGAAGCTTTCTTT. It yields the protein CASEIRGGNTEAFF. V gene TRBV6-5 combines with J gene TRBJ1-1; weak D call: TRBD1 (6 bases). This CDR3 has 14 residues. The germline CDR1 and CDR2 sequences are MNHEY and SVGAGI. Trimming left V 8 bases short and J 1 base short, with 14 bases between.

J is TRBJ2-3 and V is TRBV4-3; D is tentatively TRBD1 or TRBD2 (5 bases each). CDR3 length equals 16 residues. Trimming cost V 0 bases and J 2 bases, with 12 bases left between them. Germline V gene sequence: CDR1 LGHNA, CDR2 YSLEER. The CDR3 nucleotides read TGCGCCAGCAGCCAAGATCGTCGGGACCCCACAGATACGCAGTATTTT. Translating it yields CASSQDRRDPTDTQYF.

The chain couples TRBV9 to TRBJ1-2; a possible D gene is TRBD1 (5 bases). The V gene lost 7 bases and the J gene lost 5 bases, with 9 bases spanning the gap. Germline V CDR1 and CDR2: SGDLS, YYNGEE. This CDR3 comprises 11 residues. The CDR3, as DNA: TGTGCCAGCTGGGGCAGGTATGGCTACACCTTC. Protein product: CASWGRYGYTF. Together with reference TRBV9 and TRBJ1-2, the CDR3 gives the full variable domain: DSGVTQTPKHLITATGQRVTLRCSPRSGDLSVYWYQQSLDQGLQFLIQYYNGEERAKGNILERFSAQQFPDLHSELNLSSLELGDSALYFCASWGRYGYTFGSGTRLTVV.

The genes are TRBV19 and TRBJ2-5; D is ambiguous. There are 15 residues in the CDR3. V lost 5 bases and J 4 bases, leaving 17 bases between the germline ends. Germline loops: CDR1 LNHDA, CDR2 SQIVND (reference sequence). The CDR3 DNA sequence: TGTGCCAGTAGTCCCCCAGGCGGCCTCCCAGAGACCCAGTACTTC. The encoded protein is CASSPPGGLPETQYF.

This clone was seen just once. The CDR3 here is CASSAHREFFTGELFF. CDR3 nucleotides: TGTGCCAGCAGCGCCCACCGGGAGTTTTTCACCGGGGAGCTGTTTTTT. The chain combines TRBV9 with TRBJ2-2, with D perhaps matching TRBD2 (6 bases). This CDR3 comprises 16 residues. Between the trimmed V and J ends, which lost 3 bases and 4 bases, there was a span of 16 bases. Per the germline V gene, CDR1 is SGDLS and CDR2 is YYNGEE.

The gene calls are TRBV7-9 and TRBJ2-7; 10 bases align to TRBD2. The J segment lost 2 bases and the V segment lost 5 bases, leaving 12 bases of the junction unmatched. The germline V gene encodes CDR1 SEHNR and CDR2 FQNEAQ (reference sequence). CDR3 length: 17 residues. CDR3 sequence (DNA): TGTGCCAGCAGCCCCGGGCTAGCGGGAGTCGTGGCCTACGAGCAGTACTTC. Its translation is CASSPGLAGVVAYEQYF.

The gene calls are TRBV5-6 and TRBJ2-1; possibly TRBD2 for D (5 bases). CDR1 SGHDT and CDR2 YYEEEE come from the germline V gene. The CDR3 extends over 13 amino acids. Trimming removed 7 bases at V and 7 bases at J, with 15 bases between. The CDR3 bases are TGTGCCAGCGATCGTAGGACTGGGAATGAGCAGTTCTTC. Amino acid sequence: CASDRRTGNEQFF.

This clone was recorded only once. V and J are TRBV21-1 and TRBJ2-5; TRBD2, the table's D call, lacks a check against the DNA. TRBV21-1 is given as a pseudogene. The CDR3 consists of 20 residues. CDR3 coding DNA: TGTGCCAGCAGCCTCAAGACCCCACAGACTAGCGGGAGGGCCCCAGAGACCCAGTACTTC. Its protein is CASSLKTPQTSGRAPETQYF.

This sequence joins TRBV10-3 and TRBJ2-1, with 7 bases identical to TRBD1. The CDR3 has 14 amino acids. Germline V gene sequence: CDR1 ENHRY, CDR2 SYGVKD. The V segment lost 3 bases and the J segment 5 bases; nucleotides outside the gene matches: 4. The CDR3 coding sequence is TGTGCCATCAGTGAAGTAGGGACAGACAATGAGCAGTTCTTC. Its protein is CAISEVGTDNEQFF.

This clone has a handful of counts. The CDR3 nucleotides read TGTGCCAGCAGTTTAAATGGCAATCAGCCCCAGCATTTT. This translates into CASSLNGNQPQHF. V gene TRBV28 combines with J gene TRBJ1-5; D remains ambiguous. This CDR3 region has 13 residues. The germline gives CDR1 MDHEN, CDR2 SYDVKM. Trimming cost V 2 bases and J 2 bases, with 4 bases left between them.

The rearrangement uses TRBV4-2 and TRBJ2-7; a weak D match, TRBD2 (5 bases). In germline, CDR1 is LGHNA, CDR2 YNFKEQ. The CDR3 loop spans 15 amino acids. Trimming shortened V by 4 bases and J by 0 bases, and 13 bases separated the two germline ends. Here the CDR3 reads CASSPREGNSYEQYF. The CDR3 region has the DNA TGTGCCAGCAGCCCCCGGGAAGGGAACTCCTACGAGCAGTACTTC.

This chain uses TRBV28 with TRBJ2-7; D tentatively fits TRBD1 or TRBD2 (5 bases each). Trimming removed 8 bases from V and 0 bases from J, with 26 bases in between. CDR1 is MDHEN, CDR2 SYDVKM, per germline. The CDR3 runs to 18 residues. CDR3 nucleotide sequence: TGTGCCAGCCTTCCACCCCGGGGTTGGGGCGCGGGCTCCTACGAGCAGTACTTC. This gives the protein CASLPPRGWGAGSYEQYF.

The rearrangement joins TRBV7-9 to TRBJ2-2, with TRBD2 as a possible D gene (5 bases). Per germline, CDR1 SEHNR and CDR2 FQNEAQ (reference sequence). The CDR3 runs to 14 residues. Trimming stripped 4 bases from V and 0 bases from J, with 6 bases between. The CDR3 DNA reads as TGTGCCAGCAGCTCGCGGGCGAACACCGGGGAGCTGTTTTTT. As protein: CASSSRANTGELFF.

The chain carries TRBV13 and TRBJ2-2; 7 bases fit TRBD1. This CDR3 region has 22 residues. Per germline, CDR1 PRHDT and CDR2 FYEKMQ (reference sequence). Trimming at V came to 1 base and at J to 1 base, leaving 21 bases not matched to a gene. For the CDR3, the DNA is TGTGCCAGCAGCTTAGCGCCCGAGGAAACAGGGGAGACCCGAAGGAACACCGGGGAGCTGTTTTTT. Translating gives CASSLAPEETGETRRNTGELFF.

The rearrangement joins TRBV19 to TRBJ2-1; 7 bases map to TRBD1. V shed 3 bases, J shed 8 bases, and the junction held 16 bases outside the gene matches. The V gene's germline CDR1 is LNHDA and CDR2 SQIVND (reference sequence). CDR3 length: 17 amino acids. CDR3 residues: CASSIPRDSAYGDEQFF. DNA of the CDR3: TGTGCCAGTAGTATCCCTCGGGACAGTGCTTACGGTGATGAGCAGTTCTTC.

The V and J genes are TRBV9 and TRBJ2-1, with D maybe TRBD1 (6 bases). The length of the CDR3 is 15 residues. Germline V CDR1 and CDR2: SGDLS, YYNGEE. V lost 4 bases and J 3 bases, leaving 14 bases between the germline ends. CDR3: CASSITGTVYNEQFF. The CDR3 bases are TGTGCCAGCAGCATCACAGGGACGGTCTACAATGAGCAGTTCTTC.

The V and J genes are TRBV4-3 and TRBJ2-7; D tentatively fits TRBD1 or TRBD2 (5 bases each). Germline V gives CDR1 LGHNA, CDR2 YSLEER. The germline V and J ends were trimmed by 1 base and 4 bases, with 14 bases remaining between them. The length of the CDR3 is 15 residues. The CDR3, as DNA: TGCGCCAGCAGCCAAGGTGGGGTGGGACCATACGAGCAGTACTTC. Residues: CASSQGGVGPYEQYF.